A single sample gave rise to the 30 T cell receptor beta chains below, sequenced in a study of T cell repertoires in cytomegalovirus infection (dated by TCRdb to between 2017 and 2020). In light of the paper, this sample's treatment or condition label describes: in vitro stimulation with specific CMV peptide epitopes to enrich CMV-specific T cells. For these TCRs, the target antigens are not known. The sample was run on an Illumina HiSeq 1500. The public reads were reanalyzed by TCRdb: fastp trimming at Q25, MiXCR alignment, in-frame beta chains only. Merged by CDR3 protein, the rows form single entries marked with the most common genes and DNA. In all, the sample holds 100,000 to 150,000 distinct CDR3 sequences, and approximately 30% of those were seen once. The top ten clones comprise roughly 58% of the sample. The source was CD8+ T cells from cultured PBMCs, collected from culture after CMV antigen stimulation. Source of these receptors: a human donor in good health (CMV status not recorded). Some clones in this sample may be carry-over from other donors' samples.

V usage is TRBV4-1 and J usage is TRBJ1-5; D uncertain. Trimming removed 3 bases from V and 7 bases from J, with 10 bases in between. Germline CDR1 and CDR2: MGHRA and YSYEKL. The CDR3 has 13 residues. The CDR3, as DNA: TGCGCCAGCAGCCAGGGTACGATCCAGCCCCAGCATTTT. Its translation is CASSQGTIQPQHF.

A few counts support this clonotype. V is TRBV6-1 and J is TRBJ2-3; 13 nucleotides match TRBD2. J gave up 4 bases and V 6 bases, and 4 bases lay outside the gene matches. From germline, CDR1 is MNHNS and CDR2 SASEGT. CDR3 length: 15 residues. CDR3 residues: CASRKLAGGPDTQYF. For the CDR3, the DNA is TGTGCCAGCAGGAAACTAGCGGGGGGGCCAGATACGCAGTATTTT.

The rearrangement joins TRBV19 to TRBJ1-1, with a possible D match to TRBD1 (6 bases). Germline V gene lookup returns CDR1 LNHDA and CDR2 SQIVND (reference sequence). This CDR3 region has 15 residues. V shed 5 bases and J shed 0 bases, with 13 bases lying between them. CDR3 DNA sequence: TGTGCCAGTAGTGCCAGGACAGCCTTGAACACTGAAGCTTTCTTT. It encodes CASSARTALNTEAFF. The full variable domain, rest sourced from reference TRBV19 and TRBJ1-1, is DGGITQSPKYLFRKEGQNVTLSCEQNLNHDAMYWYRQDPGQGLRLIYYSQIVNDFQKGDIAEGYSVSREKKESFPLTVTSAQKNPTAFYLCASSARTALNTEAFFGQGTRLTVV.

This clonotype showed up just a few times. CDR3 sequence reads: CASSYSGGRDEQFF. The DNA of the CDR3 is TGTGCCAGCAGTTACTCGGGTGGCAGGGATGAGCAGTTCTTC. The chain combines TRBV6-5 with TRBJ2-1; TRBD1 is a possible D gene (5 bases). Trimming cost V 0 bases and J 8 bases, with 11 bases left between them. This CDR3 is 14 amino acids long. CDR1 and CDR2 (germline): MNHEY, SVGAGI.

V is TRBV10-3 and J is TRBJ1-2, with TRBD1 as a possible D gene (5 bases). Trimming cost V 4 bases and J 0 bases, with 9 bases left between them. From germline, CDR1 is ENHRY and CDR2 SYGVKD. The CDR3 is 14 residues long. The DNA for the CDR3 is TGTGCCATCAGTGGACCAGGGCCTAACTATGGCTACACCTTC. It is translated as CAISGPGPNYGYTF.

The chain joins TRBV4-1 to TRBJ1-1; 7 bases agree with TRBD1. The CDR3 loop spans 14 amino acids. CDR1 and CDR2 (germline): MGHRA, YSYEKL. After removal of 4 bases from V and 11 bases from J, the junction contained 13 bases not matched to a gene. The CDR3 loop is CASSPRRAGGVAFF. CDR3 bases: TGCGCCAGCAGCCCCAGACGGGCAGGGGGTGTTGCTTTCTTT.

This clonotype was seen only a few times. This sequence joins TRBV4-2 and TRBJ1-5; the D is unclear. Germline assignment: CDR1 LGHNA and CDR2 YNFKEQ. The CDR3 contains 15 residues. Trimming took off 1 base at V and 5 bases at J, with 12 bases between the two ends. Here the CDR3 DNA reads TGTGCCAGCAGCCAAGTACCGGGTGAGGATCAGCCCCAGCATTTT. This encodes CASSQVPGEDQPQHF.

This clonotype was seen a few times. The chain couples TRBV4-1 to TRBJ1-1, with 8 bases fitting TRBD1. V lost 2 bases, J lost 5 bases, and 7 bases stayed unmatched. There are 15 residues in the CDR3. Germline values: CDR1 MGHRA, CDR2 YSYEKL. Here the CDR3 reads CASSQLTGVRTEAFF. DNA of the CDR3: TGCGCCAGCAGCCAATTGACAGGGGTTCGGACTGAAGCTTTCTTT.

The chain links TRBV14 to TRBJ2-3; tentatively, D is TRBD2 (5 bases). Germline lookup yields CDR1 SGHDN and CDR2 FVKESK. The CDR3 sequence is 14 residues long. Trimming removed 4 bases at V and 7 bases at J, with 15 bases between. The CDR3 reads CASSPQRTQHTQYF. The DNA for the CDR3 is TGTGCCAGCAGCCCTCAGCGGACCCAACATACGCAGTATTTT. Together with reference TRBV14 and TRBJ2-3, the CDR3 gives the full variable domain: EAGVTQFPSHSVIEKGQTVTLRCDPISGHDNLYWYRRVMGKEIKFLLHFVKESKQDESGMPNNRFLAERTGGTYSTLKVQPAELEDSGVYFCASSPQRTQHTQYFGPGTRLTVL.

The genes are TRBV6-5 and TRBJ2-5; 11 bases fit TRBD2. After removal of 7 bases from V and 3 bases from J, the junction contained 4 bases not matched to a gene. CDR1 MNHEY and CDR2 SVGAGI come from the germline V gene. The CDR3 is made up of 14 amino acids. The CDR3 region is CASNLAGGKETQYF. The DNA for the CDR3 is TGTGCCAGCAATCTAGCGGGGGGCAAAGAGACCCAGTACTTC.

The chain recombines TRBV7-9 with TRBJ1-5; D is uncertain. Germline loops: CDR1 SEHNR, CDR2 FQNEAQ (reference sequence). The length of the CDR3 is 12 residues. V lost 2 bases and J lost 7, with 6 bases in between. The CDR3 coding sequence is TGTGCCAGCAGCTTAAATAGGCAGCCCCAGCATTTT. Its translation: CASSLNRQPQHF.

V is TRBV19 and J is TRBJ2-6; possibly TRBD1 or TRBD2 for D (5 bases each). V was trimmed by 3 bases and J by 2 bases, leaving 14 bases between them. Germline lookup yields CDR1 LNHDA and CDR2 SQIVND (reference sequence). This CDR3 is 17 amino acids long. The CDR3 DNA follows: TGTGCCAGTAGTATGGGGGTTCGGGGCCCTGGGGCCAACGTCCTGACTTTC. The encoded protein is CASSMGVRGPGANVLTF.

The chain joins TRBV7-9 to TRBJ1-3, with TRBD1 matching 8 bases. This CDR3 region has 16 residues. The germline V gene has CDR1 SEHNR and CDR2 FQNEAQ (reference sequence). V trimming: 5 bases; J trimming: 4 bases; junction bases outside the gene matches: 10. The CDR3: CASSHPGQDFGNTIYF. The CDR3 bases are TGTGCCAGCAGCCATCCGGGACAGGATTTCGGAAACACCATATATTTT.

This rearrangement joins TRBV12-3 or TRBV12-4 to TRBJ2-5, with 8 bases fitting TRBD1. CDR3 size: 16 residues. Trimming removed 6 bases from V and 2 bases from J; junction bases left unmatched: 11. This CDR3 reads CASSPPLDREQETQYF. In nucleotides, the CDR3 is TGTGCCAGCAGCCCCCCCCTGGACAGGGAGCAAGAGACCCAGTACTTC.

The chain links TRBV7-8 to TRBJ2-1; TRBD1 might be the D (6 bases). The CDR3 has 14 amino acids. Trimming took off 2 bases at V and 6 bases at J, with 11 bases between the two ends. Germline V gene data show CDR1 as SGHVS and CDR2 as FQNEAQ. The chain's CDR3 is CASSLSGVGNEQFF. For the CDR3, the DNA is TGTGCCAGCAGCTTATCAGGGGTAGGCAATGAGCAGTTCTTC. Together with reference TRBV7-8 and TRBJ2-1, the CDR3 gives the full variable domain: GAGVSQSPRYKVAKRGQDVALRCDPISGHVSLFWYQQALGQGPEFLTYFQNEAQLDKSGLPSDRFFAERPEGSVSTLKIQRTQQEDSAVYLCASSLSGVGNEQFFGPGTRLTVL.

The chain combines TRBV6-6 with TRBJ2-7; 8 bases line up with TRBD1. The CDR3 has 16 residues. J lost 0 bases, V lost 6 bases, and 10 bases had no gene match. Per the germline V gene, CDR1 is MNHNY and CDR2 is SVGAGI (reference sequence). The CDR3 protein is CASSPSHGTGSYEQYF. The DNA of the CDR3 is TGTGCCAGCAGCCCCTCCCACGGGACAGGCTCCTACGAGCAGTACTTC.

This clonotype was picked up many times. J is TRBJ2-5 and V is TRBV7-2; a possible D gene is TRBD2 (5 bases). Germline values: CDR1 SGHTA, CDR2 FQGNSA. The V end was cut by 4 bases, the J end by 5 bases, with 14 bases between. This CDR3 comprises 14 residues. The CDR3 is CASSSWTELETQYF. The CDR3 coding sequence is TGTGCCAGCAGCTCCTGGACTGAGCTGGAGACCCAGTACTTC.

For this clonotype: Germline and junction disagree at one end, which may indicate a read error. The chain carries TRBV11-2 and TRBJ2-5; possibly TRBD2 for D (5 bases). From germline, CDR1 is SGHAT and CDR2 FQNNGV. The CDR3 runs to 19 residues. This CDR3 is CASSLVPLVSEDFKETQYF. The CDR3 DNA sequence: TGTGCCAGCAGTTTAGTACCCTTAGTGTCGGAGGACTTTAAAGAGACCCAGTACTTC.

The rearrangement uses TRBV4-1 and TRBJ2-3; D ambiguous. Between the trimmed V and J ends, which lost 1 base and 7 bases, there was a span of 6 bases. The CDR3 loop spans 12 amino acids. Per germline, CDR1 MGHRA and CDR2 YSYEKL. CDR3 nucleotide sequence: TGCGCCAGCAGCCAAGTGGAACATACGCAGTATTTT. Its translation: CASSQVEHTQYF.

This clonotype has a count of ten or more. The chain has TRBV7-2 and TRBJ1-6, with D perhaps matching TRBD1 (5 bases). The V end lost 5 bases, the J end lost 2 bases, and 16 bases lay between the germline ends. CDR1 is SGHTA, CDR2 FQGNSA, per germline. The CDR3 sequence is 17 residues long. The CDR3 loop is CASSLYSGRAYNSPLHF. The CDR3 DNA reads as TGTGCCAGCAGCCTCTATAGCGGCAGGGCCTATAATTCACCCCTCCACTTT.

This clonotype was seen a handful of times. This chain joins TRBV7-6 and TRBJ2-3; 7 bases are a match to TRBD1. The CDR3 covers 14 residues. Germline values: CDR1 SGHVS, CDR2 FNYEAQ. Unmatched junction bases numbered 6, after V lost 5 bases and J lost 4 bases. The CDR3 DNA reads as TGTGCCAGCAGCATGACAGGGTCGGCAGATACGCAGTATTTT. Protein product: CASSMTGSADTQYF.

The genes are TRBV27 and TRBJ2-7; possibly TRBD1 for D (5 bases). Germline CDR1 is MNHEY and CDR2 is SMNVEV (reference sequence). V was shortened by 4 bases and J by 5 bases, with 15 bases between the two germline ends. This CDR3 comprises 14 residues. The CDR3 DNA is TGTGCCAGCAGTTCTTTCCAGGGTGTCCACGAGCAGTACTTC. This encodes CASSSFQGVHEQYF.

The V gene is TRBV4-1, the J gene TRBJ1-1; a possible D gene is TRBD1 (6 bases). V gave up 3 bases and J gave up 7 bases, with 21 bases separating them. Germline V gene sequence: CDR1 MGHRA, CDR2 YSYEKL. The CDR3 extends over 16 amino acids. This CDR3 is CASSQEGGRRTDEAFF. The CDR3 DNA reads as TGCGCCAGCAGCCAGGAGGGGGGCAGGAGGACCGATGAAGCTTTCTTT.

This clonotype has a handful of counts. V is TRBV7-9 and J is TRBJ2-7; TRBD1 aligns across 8 bases. This CDR3 region has 21 residues. In germline, CDR1 is SEHNR, CDR2 FQNEAQ (reference sequence). Trimming at V came to 5 bases and at J to 1 base, leaving 25 bases not matched to a gene. The CDR3, as DNA: TGTGCCAGCAGCGCAGCTGAACCCAAGACAGGGGAAACCGAAGAATCCTACGAGCAGTACTTC. This encodes CASSAAEPKTGETEESYEQYF.

This clonotype appeared a few times. V gene TRBV5-4 combines with J gene TRBJ2-7; D is uncertain. This CDR3 region has 13 residues. The germline V gene encodes CDR1 SGHNT and CDR2 YYREEE (reference sequence). V was cut by 2 bases and J by 5 bases, with 11 bases left in between. The CDR3 here is CASSFSVGNEQYF. CDR3 in DNA: TGTGCCAGCAGCTTCAGCGTTGGGAACGAGCAGTACTTC.

This clonotype was detected only once. The chain employs TRBV5-1 and TRBJ2-3; TRBD1 agrees at 12 bases. Germline V gene sequence: CDR1 SGHRS, CDR2 YFSETQ. Trimming cost V 9 bases and J 2 bases; bases outside gene matches: 4. The CDR3 is 14 residues long. In DNA, the CDR3 is TGCGCCACGGGGACAGGGGGCTACACAGATACGCAGTATTTT. It specifies CATGTGGYTDTQYF.

The sample holds a few counts of this clonotype. V gene TRBV7-3 combines with J gene TRBJ2-2; TRBD1 agrees at 9 bases. The CDR3 is made up of 19 amino acids. Germline trimming cut 4 bases from V and 5 bases from J; bases unmatched to any gene: 17. Looked up from germline, CDR1 is SGHTA and CDR2 is FQGTGA. The CDR3 coding sequence is TGTGCCAGCAGCTCATGGGGGGGGACAGGGCGTCTCGGGACCGGGGAGCTGTTTTTT. It specifies CASSSWGGTGRLGTGELFF.

The chain uses TRBV7-2 and TRBJ1-2; no firm D call. Germline CDR1 SGHTA, CDR2 FQGNSA. This CDR3 comprises 12 residues. V gave up 5 bases and J gave up 7 bases, with 11 bases separating them. CDR3 region: CASSERSGGYTF. CDR3 DNA sequence: TGTGCCAGCAGCGAAAGGTCGGGTGGCTACACCTTC.

This clonotype showed up just a few times. This chain uses TRBV10-3 with TRBJ2-7, with 10 bases identical to TRBD2. The ends lost 10 bases at V and 2 bases at J; junction bases unmatched: 8. The germline gives CDR1 ENHRY, CDR2 SYGVKD. This CDR3 comprises 14 residues. The CDR3 nucleotides read TGTGCCACTTCTCCCAGCGGGGGGGCCTACGAGCAGTACTTC. Translation gives CATSPSGGAYEQYF.

This clonotype was counted many times. The chain recombines TRBV24-1 with TRBJ1-2; D remains ambiguous. The CDR3 loop spans 13 amino acids. Trimming left V 3 bases short and J 2 bases short, with 6 bases between. Germline values: CDR1 KGHDR, CDR2 SFDVKD. The CDR3 DNA follows: TGTGCCACCAGTGATAGCCAGAACTATGGCTACACCTTC. Translation: CATSDSQNYGYTF.